This T cell receptor (beta chain) was observed in a study of cytomegalovirus exposure and HLA in healthy donors. In the PCR, 60 Vbeta and 13 Jbeta primers were used. Profiling relied on immunoSEQ multiplex PCR, and the TCRdb table lists in-frame clones only, not all of them. The table includes 120,000 or so clones, approximately 80% detected once. With respect to this clone: The antigen remains unidentified.

Study results and caveats: Altogether, 170 or so TCR beta chains were recorded as cytomegalovirus-associated. Compared with the roughly 670-donor mean, an Asian-associated ancestry cluster reportedly had fewer N-insertions, according to a later analysis.

V shed 4 bases, J shed 5 bases, and the junction held 8 bases outside the gene matches. The CDR3 runs to 16 residues. Per the germline V gene, CDR1 is SEHNR and CDR2 is FQNEAQ (reference sequence). This chain connects TRBV7-9 to TRBJ1-6; 7 positions match TRBD1. Sequenced input: PBMCs. The sequence was collected from a young man in good health and CMV-seronegative. The DNA for the CDR3 is TGTGCCAGCAGCTCGACAGGGAGCTCGGATAATTCACCCCTCCACTTT. Its translation is CASSSTGSSDNSPLHF.